The next 24 T cell receptor beta chains were all read from a single sample in a study of blood T cells in healthy people across ages. A second 7 to 11 cycle PCR used barcoded and J-beta primers. TCRdb called the 5' RACE reads again in MiXCR, with one record for every CDR3 protein. The sample has hundreds of thousands of distinct CDR3 sequences, around 21% seen once. Specimen: blood. The receptors here all came from a man between 65 and 85 years old in good health.

The V gene is TRBV7-9, the J gene TRBJ2-1; 7 bases line up with TRBD1. The CDR3 totals 14 residues. CDR1 is SEHNR and CDR2 is FQNEAQ in the germline V gene (reference sequence). V shed 5 bases and J 6 bases; nucleotides not matched to a gene: 7. The CDR3 loop is CASSLTGTANEQFF. DNA for the CDR3: TGTGCCAGCAGCCTTACCGGGACAGCCAATGAGCAGTTCTTC.

V is TRBV4-1 and J is TRBJ2-5, with 12 bases that match TRBD2. Germline V CDR1 and CDR2: MGHRA, YSYEKL. The CDR3 contains 16 residues. The ends lost 0 bases at V and 11 bases at J; junction bases unmatched: 10. CDR3 coding DNA: TGCGCCAGCAGCCAAGATTTACTAGCGGGAGGTCGGGAGCAGTACTTC. Its translation: CASSQDLLAGGREQYF.

A few counts support this clonotype. This chain uses TRBV7-2 with TRBJ2-1; 10 bases are a match to TRBD2. CDR1 is SGHTA, CDR2 FQGNSA, per germline. V lost 5 bases to trimming and J lost 1 base; unmatched junction nucleotides: 2. CDR3 length: 15 amino acids. This CDR3 reads CASSISGRSYNEQFF. The DNA of the CDR3 is TGTGCCAGCAGCATTAGCGGGAGGTCCTACAATGAGCAGTTCTTC.

CDR3 in DNA: TGTGCCTGGAGTGATGGCTTCCCCTACGAGCAGTACTTC. This sequence encodes CAWSDGFPYEQYF. This chain joins TRBV30 and TRBJ2-5; D is undetermined. The J call may be incorrect, as the DNA end agrees better with TRBJ2-7. The length of the CDR3 is 13 residues. Germline V CDR1 and CDR2: GTSNPN, SVGIG (reference sequence).

The chain joins TRBV7-2 to TRBJ1-4; D is perhaps TRBD1 (5 bases). The CDR3 has 13 residues. Germline V gene data show CDR1 as SGHTA and CDR2 as FQGNSA. V lost 8 bases to trimming and J lost 0 bases, with 7 bases between them. CDR3 protein: CASGGATNEKLFF. As DNA, the CDR3 is TGTGCCAGCGGAGGGGCAACTAATGAAAAACTGTTTTTT.

The chain recombines TRBV7-9 with TRBJ2-7; 7 nucleotides match TRBD2. The germline CDR1 and CDR2 sequences are SEHNR and FQNEAQ (reference sequence). J lost 2 bases, V lost 11 bases, and 6 bases had no gene match. The CDR3 sequence is 12 residues long. CDR3 bases: TGTGCCTGGGAGGGCAGCCCCTACGAGCAGTACTTC. Translation: CAWEGSPYEQYF.

This chain joins TRBV7-9 and TRBJ2-2; D possibly corresponds to TRBD1 (5 bases). V dropped 3 bases and J dropped 5 bases, with 16 bases sitting between them. The length of the CDR3 is 16 residues. CDR1 is SEHNR, CDR2 FQNEAQ, per germline (reference sequence). The CDR3 loop reads CASSFAPPGKTGELFF. CDR3 sequence (DNA): TGTGCCAGCAGCTTTGCTCCACCAGGGAAAACCGGGGAGCTGTTTTTT.

V gene TRBV7-2 combines with J gene TRBJ2-5, with 8 bases matching TRBD2. Trimming at V came to 5 bases and at J to 5 bases, leaving 7 bases not matched to a gene. The CDR3 covers 14 residues. CDR1 is SGHTA, CDR2 FQGNSA, per germline. The CDR3 loop reads CASSKGLVLETQYF. Written as DNA, the CDR3 is TGTGCCAGCAGCAAGGGACTAGTTCTGGAGACCCAGTACTTC.

The chain employs TRBV5-1 and TRBJ2-3, with D uncertain. With 4 bases removed from V and 3 bases from J, the gap between germline ends came to 9 bases. Germline V gene lookup returns CDR1 SGHRS and CDR2 YFSETQ. This CDR3 spans 13 amino acids. The CDR3: CASSIDATDTQYF. In DNA form, the CDR3 reads TGCGCCAGCAGCATAGACGCAACAGATACGCAGTATTTT.

J is TRBJ1-5 and V is TRBV9; 8 bases map to TRBD1. CDR1 SGDLS and CDR2 YYNGEE come from the germline V gene. Trimming cost V 4 bases and J 3 bases; bases outside gene matches: 6. This CDR3 has 15 amino acids. In nucleotides, the CDR3 is TGTGCCAGCAGCTCAGGACAGGGTCCCAATCAGCCCCAGCATTTT. Encoded protein: CASSSGQGPNQPQHF.

In this sample, this clonotype turned up a few times. The chain employs TRBV6-1 and TRBJ2-7, with a possible D match to TRBD1 (5 bases). The V end was cut by 2 bases, the J end by 5 bases, with 13 bases between. Germline CDR1 and CDR2: MNHNS and SASEGT. The CDR3 spans 14 residues. The CDR3 DNA sequence: TGTGCCAGCAGTGAATTGGCAGGGTTCAACGAGCAGTACTTC. This sequence encodes CASSELAGFNEQYF.

In this sample, this clonotype turned up a few times. The V gene is TRBV20-1, the J gene TRBJ2-3, with D perhaps TRBD2 (6 bases). V shed 6 bases and J shed 1 base, with 14 bases lying between them. Germline V gene lookup returns CDR1 DFQATT and CDR2 SNEGSKA (reference sequence). The CDR3 sequence is 14 residues long. The CDR3 spells CSARRTGGTDTQYF. CDR3 nucleotide sequence: TGCAGTGCCCGGAGGACGGGAGGCACAGATACGCAGTATTTT.

This clonotype has at least ten counts. The rearrangement joins TRBV6-5 to TRBJ1-5, with 7 nucleotides matching TRBD1. The length of the CDR3 is 16 residues. The V gene's germline CDR1 is MNHEY and CDR2 SVGAGI. After removal of 0 bases from V and 3 bases from J, the junction contained 5 bases not matched to a gene. CDR3 nucleotide sequence: TGTGCCAGCAGTTACTCGGCCGGGACAGCCAATCAGCCCCAGCATTTT. Translation gives CASSYSAGTANQPQHF.

In this sample, this clonotype turned up a few times. The chain is built from TRBV5-1 and TRBJ2-5, with D perhaps being TRBD1 or TRBD2 (6 bases each). V was pared by 0 bases and J by 5 bases, with 11 bases between. The CDR3 loop spans 14 amino acids. Germline values: CDR1 SGHRS, CDR2 YFSETQ. The CDR3, as DNA: TGCGCCAGCAGCTTGGAGGGGGGCTCGGAGACCCAGTACTTC. Translation: CASSLEGGSETQYF.

This clonotype was found a few times. The chain links TRBV7-2 to TRBJ2-7; D is unresolved. Trimming cost V 4 bases and J 1 base, with 5 bases left between them. Germline CDR1 reads SGHTA; CDR2 reads FQGNSA. This CDR3 spans 12 amino acids. The CDR3 sequence is CASSSWSYEQYF. The CDR3 DNA reads TGTGCCAGCAGCTCCTGGTCCTACGAGCAGTACTTC.

The chain links TRBV19 to TRBJ2-7; D is ambiguous. This CDR3 is built from 11 residues. CDR1 is LNHDA, CDR2 SQIVND, per germline (reference sequence). V was cut by 6 bases and J by 10 bases, with 13 bases left in between. The CDR3 region has the DNA TGTGCCAGTAGGAGCGAGACGGAACAGTACTTC. Translating gives CASRSETEQYF.

This rearrangement joins TRBV7-2 to TRBJ2-5; D is unresolved. V gave up 4 bases and J gave up 1 base, with 7 bases separating them. The V gene's germline CDR1 is SGHTA and CDR2 FQGNSA. The CDR3 is 13 amino acids. CDR3 region: CASSYPAQETQYF. CDR3 nucleotide sequence: TGTGCCAGCAGCTACCCGGCCCAAGAGACCCAGTACTTC.

There are a few counts of this clonotype. An end of the junction differs from the germline gene, which may be a read error. The chain's CDR3 is CASGLGVGRWQETQYF. The CDR3 DNA follows: TGCGCCAGCGGCTTGGGTGTGGGGCGCTGGCAAGAGACCCAGTACTTC. The V and J genes are TRBV5-1 and TRBJ2-5, with D possibly TRBD1 on 5 matching bases. CDR3 length equals 16 residues. Looked up from germline, CDR1 is SGHRS and CDR2 is YFSETQ. Drawing the rest from reference TRBV5-1 and TRBJ2-5, the complete variable domain is KAGVTQTPRYLIKTRGQQVTLSCSPISGHRSVSWYQQTPGQGLQFLFEYFSETQRNKGNFPGRFSGRQFSNSRSEMNVSTLELGDSALYLCASGLGVGRWQETQYFGPGTRLLVL.

V and J are TRBV7-3 and TRBJ2-2; 10 bases agree with TRBD2. Trimming cost V 3 bases and J 10 bases; bases outside gene matches: 8. CDR3 length: 15 residues. Germline V gene sequence: CDR1 SGHTA, CDR2 FQGTGA. CDR3 DNA sequence: TGTGCCAGCAGCTTGGGGCTAGCGGGAGTGAAGGAGCTGTTTTTT. This translates into CASSLGLAGVKELFF.

The chain couples TRBV20-1 to TRBJ1-2; TRBD1 is a possible D gene (5 bases). The CDR3 spans 15 residues. The V and J ends lost 4 bases and 5 bases respectively, with 20 bases between them. Germline-derived CDR1 and CDR2 are DFQATT and SNEGSKA (reference sequence). The CDR3 reads CSAKRGGGSIYGYTF. The CDR3 DNA reads as TGCAGTGCTAAAAGAGGTGGGGGGTCCATATATGGCTACACCTTC.

There are many counts of this clonotype. J is TRBJ1-2 and V is TRBV7-2; D might be TRBD1 (5 bases). The germline gives CDR1 SGHTA, CDR2 FQGNSA. Between the trimmed V and J ends, which lost 1 base and 3 bases, there was a span of 12 bases. The CDR3 length is 15 residues. Here the CDR3 DNA reads TGTGCCAGCAGCTTAGACTCGGGAGGGGACTATGGCTACACCTTC. It is translated as CASSLDSGGDYGYTF.

As to this clonotype: Since a much larger clone is just one base distant, this may be a read error. CDR3 loop: CTSSSGTQETQYF. CDR3 sequence (DNA): TGTACCAGCTCGTCCGGGACACAAGAGACCCAGTACTTC. V usage is TRBV18 and J usage is TRBJ2-5; possibly TRBD1 for D (6 bases). This CDR3 contains 13 residues. Germline CDR1 is KGHSH and CDR2 is LQKENI.

This clonotype was seen more than once but under ten times. The J gene is TRBJ1-3, the V gene TRBV6-6, with a weak D call TRBD1 (6 bases). The CDR3 runs to 15 residues. V lost 6 bases to trimming and J lost 0 bases, with 12 bases between them. CDR1 is MNHNY and CDR2 is SVGAGI in the germline V gene (reference sequence). In nucleotides, the CDR3 is TGTGCCAGCAGCTCCGACAGGCTCTCTGGAAACACCATATATTTT. Translated: CASSSDRLSGNTIYF.

The sample holds a few counts of this clonotype. The conserved closing phenylalanine or tryptophan is absent in this CDR3, likely reflecting a read error. It is unclear where the CDR3 begins or ends on the DNA, so no DNA is shown, and the CDR3 is as TCRdb lists it. The V gene is TRBV10-3, the J gene TRBJ2-7; the table gives TRBD2 as D, unverified against the DNA. Germline V gene data show CDR1 as ENHRY and CDR2 as SYGVKD. 11 amino acids form the CDR3, both terminal residues included. The CDR3 protein is CASRVAGVLFL.